The clone carrying this T cell receptor (beta chain) was picked up a small number of times. 13 Jbeta primers and 60 Vbeta primers were used for the PCR. Authors' analysis steps: Later, an analysis found about 83 million unique TCR beta chains, and roughly 9.9 million of these were shared. Sequenced by immunoSEQ multiplex PCR; TCRdb stores in-frame clones only, minus some. The V and J calls and the clone size are those of that table, but D and trimming were determined from the DNA. The sample yields roughly 130,000 clones, 80% seen once. This entry comes from a study of cytomegalovirus exposure and HLA in healthy donors. Sequenced input: PBMCs. The TCR comes from a man aged 35 to 55 in good health and CMV-seronegative.

CDR3 DNA: TGCGCCAGCAGCTTAACGGGACTACAGACAGATACGCAGTATTTT. This sequence encodes CASSLTGLQTDTQYF. The rearrangement uses TRBV5-1 and TRBJ2-3, with 7 bases that match TRBD2. CDR1 is SGHRS and CDR2 is YFSETQ in the germline V gene. The J segment lost 3 bases and the V segment lost 2 bases, leaving 6 bases of the junction unmatched. The CDR3 loop spans 15 amino acids.